This entry concerns a single T cell receptor (beta chain). The data are from a study of T-cell memory formation after mild COVID-19. TCRdb recomputed calls from the 5' RACE reads with MiXCR, one row per CDR3 protein. The profile shows 360,000 or so distinct CDR3 sequences, over 25% of them singletons. The ends lost 4 bases at V and 9 bases at J; junction bases unmatched: 12. The CDR3 loop spans 16 amino acids. In germline, CDR1 is LGHDT, CDR2 YNNKEL (reference sequence). The receptor was derived from an adult woman who had mild COVID-19 (a few samples of this study predate the infection). Cell type and time point are not known. The V gene is TRBV3-1, the J gene TRBJ1-6, with TRBD1 identical over 7 bases. Sequenced input: PBMCs or a T cell subset sorted from them (not recorded which). The CDR3 DNA reads as TGTGCCAGCAGCCTCAGCGTGGCAGGGGGGGGTTCACCCCTCCACTTT. This gives the protein CASSLSVAGGGSPLHF.